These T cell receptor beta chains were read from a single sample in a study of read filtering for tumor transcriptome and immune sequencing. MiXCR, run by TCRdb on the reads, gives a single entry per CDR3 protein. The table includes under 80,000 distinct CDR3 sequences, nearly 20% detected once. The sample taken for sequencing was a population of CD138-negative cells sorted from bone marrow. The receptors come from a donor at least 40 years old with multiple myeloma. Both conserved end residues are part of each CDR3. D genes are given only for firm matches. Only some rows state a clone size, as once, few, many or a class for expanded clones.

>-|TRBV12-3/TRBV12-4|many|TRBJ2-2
CASSATNTGELFF
TGTGCCAGCAGTGCAACGAACACCGGGGAGCTGTTTTTT
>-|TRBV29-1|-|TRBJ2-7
CSVAIGDEQYF
TGCAGCGTGGCGATAGGGGACGAGCAGTACTTC
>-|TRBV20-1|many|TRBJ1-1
CSARVANRGATEAFF
TGCAGTGCTAGAGTTGCCAACCGGGGGGCGACTGAAGCTTTCTTT
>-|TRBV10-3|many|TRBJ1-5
CAISDAPQGGEPQHF
TGTGCCATCAGTGATGCTCCACAGGGTGGAGAGCCCCAGCATTTT
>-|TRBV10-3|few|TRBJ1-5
CAISDGNQPQHF
TGTGCCATCAGTGACGGTAATCAGCCCCAGCATTTT
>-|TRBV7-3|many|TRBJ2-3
CASSGGPTTDTQYF
TGTGCCAGCAGCGGGGGCCCAACCACAGATACGCAGTATTTT
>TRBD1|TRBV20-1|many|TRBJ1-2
CSARDLIGTGAF
TGCAGTGCTAGAGATTTGATCGGGACAGGGGCCTTC
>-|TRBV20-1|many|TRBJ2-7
CSARDHRLGSYEQYF
TGCAGTGCTAGAGATCATAGGCTGGGGTCCTACGAGCAGTACTTC
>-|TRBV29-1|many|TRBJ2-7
CSVSGRSSYEQYF
TGCAGCGTGTCGGGGCGGTCCTCCTACGAGCAGTACTTC
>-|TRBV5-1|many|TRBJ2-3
CASSLEGLYSDTQYF
TGCGCCAGCAGCTTGGAAGGTCTGTACTCAGATACGCAGTATTTT
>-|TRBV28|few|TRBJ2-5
CASSGTPQETQYF
TGTGCCAGCAGTGGGACTCCACAAGAGACCCAGTACTTC
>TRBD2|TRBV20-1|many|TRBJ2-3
CSARKSGRGIMSDTQYF
TGCAGTGCTAGAAAGAGCGGGAGGGGGATCATGTCAGATACGCAGTATTTT
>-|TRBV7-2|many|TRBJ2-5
CASSLATTQYF
TGTGCCAGCAGCTTAGCCACGACCCAGTACTTC
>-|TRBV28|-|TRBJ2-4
CASNGGGAGKNIQYF
TGTGCCAGCAACGGAGGGGGCGCGGGCAAAAACATTCAGTACTTC
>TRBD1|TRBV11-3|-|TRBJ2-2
CASSPGQGGTGELFF
TGTGCCAGCAGCCCCGGACAGGGGGGCACCGGGGAGCTGTTTTTT
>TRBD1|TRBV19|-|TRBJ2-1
CASSKTGQYNEQLF
TGTGCCAGTAGTAAAACGGGACAGTACAATGAACAGCTCTTC
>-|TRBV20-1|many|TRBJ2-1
CSSKGVEQFF
TGCAGTTCGAAGGGGGTCGAGCAGTTCTTC
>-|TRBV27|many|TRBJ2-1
CASSLSGLDWVGNEQFF
TGTGCCAGCAGTTTATCCGGGCTTGATTGGGTCGGCAATGAGCAGTTCTTC
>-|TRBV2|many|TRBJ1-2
CASSETNYGYTF
TGTGCCAGCAGTGAAACAAACTATGGCTACACCTTC
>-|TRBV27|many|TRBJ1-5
CASSLRPNQPQHF
TGTGCCAGCAGTTTACGGCCTAATCAGCCCCAGCATTTT
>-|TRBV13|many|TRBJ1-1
CASSFPGFGESTEAFF
TGTGCCAGCAGCTTCCCAGGGTTCGGGGAGAGCACTGAAGCTTTCTTT
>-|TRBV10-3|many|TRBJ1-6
CAIRETGTDSPLHF
TGTGCCATCAGGGAAACCGGGACCGATTCACCCCTCCACTTT
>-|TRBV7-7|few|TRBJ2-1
CASSRDLDNEQFF
TGTGCTAGCAGTCGGGACCTAGACAATGAGCAGTTCTTC
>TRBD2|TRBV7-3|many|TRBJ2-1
CASSSRFSSGRNEQFF
TGTGCCAGCAGCTCCCGTTTTTCTAGCGGGAGGAATGAGCAGTTCTTC
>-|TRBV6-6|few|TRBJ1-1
CASSYVGREAFF
TGTGCCAGCAGTTACGTAGGGAGGGAAGCTTTCTTT
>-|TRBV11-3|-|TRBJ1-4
CAISLGGLNEKLFF
TGTGCCATCAGCTTGGGAGGGCTTAATGAAAAACTGTTTTTC
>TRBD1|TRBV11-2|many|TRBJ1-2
CASSRYPGQGAGGYTF
TGTGCCAGCAGCCGGTACCCGGGACAGGGGGCAGGTGGCTACACCTTC
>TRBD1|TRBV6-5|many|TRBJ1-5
CASSLRQGNQPQHF
TGTGCCAGCAGTTTAAGACAGGGGAATCAGCCCCAGCATTTT
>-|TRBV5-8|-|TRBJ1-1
CASSFGYVRVPEAFF
TGTGCCAGCAGCTTTGGATATGTCAGGGTCCCTGAAGCTTTCTTT
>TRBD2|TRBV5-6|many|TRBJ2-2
CASSFLSGRATRELFF
TGTGCCAGCAGCTTTCTTAGCGGGAGGGCCACAAGGGAGCTGTTTTTT
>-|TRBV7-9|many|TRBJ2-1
CASSLGQSDNEQFF
TGTGCCAGCAGCTTAGGGCAGAGCGATAATGAGCAGTTCTTC
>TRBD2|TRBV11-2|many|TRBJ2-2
CASRGGLAGGPTTGELFF
TGTGCCAGCAGGGGGGGACTAGCGGGGGGCCCCACCACCGGGGAGCTGTTTTTT
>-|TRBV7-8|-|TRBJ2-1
CARSSEDSRRLWFF
TGTGCCAGGAGCTCTGAGGACAGTCGGCGCCTCTGGTTCTTC
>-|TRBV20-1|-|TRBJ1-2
CSAPRGGGYTF
TGCAGTGCTCCCCGTGGGGGTGGCTACACCTTC
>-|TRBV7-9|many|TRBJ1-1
CASSLGQQNTEAFF
TGTGCCAGCAGCTTAGGTCAGCAGAACACTGAAGCTTTCTTT
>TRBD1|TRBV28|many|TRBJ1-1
CASRDGQGAGNTEAFF
TGTGCCAGCAGAGACGGACAGGGGGCCGGGAACACTGAAGCTTTCTTT
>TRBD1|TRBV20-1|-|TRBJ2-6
CSARGQGLLPGANVLTF
TGCAGTGCTCGAGGACAGGGTCTTTTGCCTGGGGCCAACGTCCTGACTTTC
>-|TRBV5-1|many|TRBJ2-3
CASSLVGRPTDTQYF
TGCGCCAGCAGCTTGGTGGGGCGGCCCACAGATACGCAGTATTTT
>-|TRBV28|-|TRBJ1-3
CASSLQGANTIYF
TGTGCCAGCAGTTTACAGGGAGCAAACACCATATATTTT
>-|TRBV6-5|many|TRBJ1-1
CASSRSLNTEAFF
TGTGCCAGCAGTCGCTCGTTGAACACTGAAGCTTTCTTT
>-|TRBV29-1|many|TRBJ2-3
CSVEGPTGTDTQYF
TGCAGCGTTGAAGGGCCTACCGGGACAGATACGCAGTATTTT
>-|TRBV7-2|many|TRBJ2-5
CASSLAATQYF
TGTGCCAGCAGCTTAGCCGCGACCCAGTACTTC
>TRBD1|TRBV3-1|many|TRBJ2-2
CASSGTVGWTGELFF
TGTGCCAGCAGCGGGACAGTCGGCTGGACCGGGGAGCTGTTTTTT
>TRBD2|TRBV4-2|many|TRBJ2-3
CASSFTSGVGDTQYF
TGTGCCAGCAGCTTCACTAGCGGGGTAGGAGATACGCAGTATTTT